The entry below gives a single TCR beta chain sequence along with its context. Its antigen is not identified. This entry comes from a study of vaccination effects on CD4 cells after COVID-19. Sequenced by immunoSEQ multiplex PCR; TCRdb stores in-frame clones only, minus some. The repertoire holds about 54,000 clones, with over 80% as singletons. Study-wide findings and caveats: Small numbers of convalescent patients limited the study. It also lacked early post-infection timepoints. Clones that were induced by infection or by vaccine showed marked contraction late after vaccination.

V lost 2 bases to trimming and J lost 0 bases, with 12 bases between them. CDR3 length: 16 residues. The germline gives CDR1 LGHNA, CDR2 YSLEER. ViraFEST used viral peptide pools to expand antigen-specific CD4+ T cells before sequencing. Following 10 days of culture, CD4+ T cells were isolated. IL-2 medium was substituted for half the medium on days 3 and 7. This chain uses TRBV4-3 with TRBJ2-3; D gene unclear. This TCR was sampled from a human donor who received a COVID-19 vaccine. Sequencing was performed on CD4+ T cells from PBMCs cultured with HCoV-229E spike peptides, taken before COVID-19 vaccination. CDR3 loop: CASSQNPPPSTDTQYF. CDR3 coding DNA: TGCGCCAGCAGCCAAAACCCCCCTCCAAGCACAGATACGCAGTATTTT.